A few counts support the clone carrying this T cell receptor (beta chain). Through a sample-barcoded 5' primer and a J-beta primer mix, a second PCR was run for roughly 6 to 12 cycles. TCRdb ran MiXCR on the 5' RACE reads and lists one entry per CDR3 protein. The repertoire holds some 800,000 distinct CDR3 sequences, with approximately 44% as singletons. Each donor had approximately 10 milliliters of peripheral blood drawn. Each sample used at least 6 million PBMCs. Every sample gave at least 5 micrograms of total RNA when it was extracted. The data stem from a study of blood T cells in healthy people across ages. The material sequenced was blood. This clonotype was obtained from a man aged 60 to 75 in good health.

The CDR3 coding sequence is TGCAGTGCTAGAGACCCGGGACAGGGGGCCCCCTACGAGCAGTACTTC. Its protein is CSARDPGQGAPYEQYF. J is TRBJ2-7 and V is TRBV20-1; 12 nucleotides line up with TRBD1. There are 16 residues in the CDR3. Germline CDR1 reads DFQATT; CDR2 reads SNEGSKA (reference sequence). The V gene end was trimmed by 0 bases and the J gene end by 2 bases; junction bases not matched to a gene: 5.